This T cell receptor beta chain was observed in a study of OX40 agonist ivuxolimab in advanced cancers. Across the whole study: The patients' treatment was ivuxolimab, an agonistic anti-OX40 (CD134) antibody.

Measured with immunoSEQ multiplex PCR; TCRdb has only the in-frame clones, and not every one. This sample has roughly 56,000 clones, with roughly 86% found just once. The CDR3 is made up of 15 amino acids. CDR1 is SNHLY and CDR2 is FYNNEI in the germline V gene. Trimming left V 8 bases short and J 0 bases short, with 13 bases between. The source of this sequence is an adult with an advanced solid tumor such as melanoma, head and neck, liver or kidney cancer. The sequencing used CD4+ or CD8+ T cells sorted from blood, collected in a trial of the OX40 agonist ivuxolimab. The chain links TRBV2 to TRBJ2-2; no definite D call. CDR3: CASRTKPSNTGELFF. The CDR3 coding sequence is TGTGCCAGCCGCACTAAGCCGTCGAACACCGGGGAGCTGTTTTTT.